This is a list of T cell receptor beta chains from one sample in a study of blood T cells in healthy people across ages. MiXCR, applied by TCRdb to the 5' RACE reads, yields one record per CDR3 protein. This sample has around 780,000 distinct CDR3 sequences, with roughly three fifths found just once. The sample comprised blood. Source of these receptors: a man aged 35 to 55 in good health. CDR3s include the opening cysteine and the closing phenylalanine or tryptophan. The D gene is left open where the match is weak. For some rows the clone size is stated as once, few or many, or as a class when expanded; others skip it.

clone size: -
D gene: -
V gene: TRBV3-1
J gene: TRBJ2-6
CDR3 protein: CASSLLVPANSGANVLTF
CDR3 DNA: TGTGCCAGCAGCCTTCTAGTCCCAGCGAACTCTGGGGCCAACGTCCTGACTTTC

clone size: -
D gene: TRBD2
V gene: TRBV3-1
J gene: TRBJ2-5
CDR3 protein: CASSQVLAGASETQYF
CDR3 DNA: TGTGCCAGCAGCCAAGTACTAGCGGGGGCCTCAGAGACCCAGTACTTC

clone size: few
D gene: -
V gene: TRBV12-3/TRBV12-4
J gene: TRBJ2-3
CDR3 protein: CASRRLSRTDTQYF
CDR3 DNA: TGTGCCAGCAGGCGATTGTCGCGCACAGATACGCAGTATTTT

clone size: -
D gene: -
V gene: TRBV5-1
J gene: TRBJ2-7
CDR3 protein: CASSARGYEQYF
CDR3 DNA: TGCGCCAGCAGCGCCAGGGGTTACGAGCAGTACTTC

clone size: few
D gene: -
V gene: TRBV7-9
J gene: TRBJ2-7
CDR3 protein: CASRRYEQYF
CDR3 DNA: TGTGCCAGCAGGCGCTACGAGCAGTACTTC

clone size: -
D gene: TRBD2
V gene: TRBV27
J gene: TRBJ2-3
CDR3 protein: CASWSGSRHTQYF
CDR3 DNA: TGTGCCAGCTGGAGCGGGAGTCGCCATACGCAGTATTTT

clone size: once
D gene: TRBD1
V gene: TRBV6-1
J gene: TRBJ2-1
CDR3 protein: CASSEHGQGVLGQFF
CDR3 DNA: TGTGCCAGCAGTGAACACGGACAGGGGGTATTGGGGCAGTTCTTC

clone size: few
D gene: -
V gene: TRBV12-3/TRBV12-4
J gene: TRBJ2-7
CDR3 protein: CASSFRGTRNEQYF
CDR3 DNA: TGTGCCAGCAGTTTTCGGGGTACGAGGAACGAGCAGTACTTC

clone size: -
D gene: -
V gene: TRBV12-3/TRBV12-4
J gene: TRBJ2-7
CDR3 protein: CASSTGLPTSIYEQYF
CDR3 DNA: TGTGCCAGCAGTACGGGACTCCCAACCTCAATATACGAGCAGTACTTC

clone size: -
D gene: TRBD1
V gene: TRBV25-1
J gene: TRBJ1-2
CDR3 protein: CASSERDRGGYGYTF
CDR3 DNA: TGTGCCAGCAGTGAAAGGGACAGGGGAGGCTATGGCTACACCTTC

clone size: -
D gene: TRBD2
V gene: TRBV29-1
J gene: TRBJ2-2
CDR3 protein: CSVGEGDTGELFF
CDR3 DNA: TGCAGCGTAGGGGAGGGCGACACCGGGGAGCTGTTTTTT

clone size: -
D gene: TRBD1
V gene: TRBV4-3
J gene: TRBJ2-7
CDR3 protein: CASSQAISGTGGEQYF
CDR3 DNA: TGCGCCAGCAGCCAAGCAATATCCGGGACAGGGGGCGAGCAGTACTTC

clone size: few
D gene: -
V gene: TRBV4-1
J gene: TRBJ2-5
CDR3 protein: CASSQVFPGGMETQYF
CDR3 DNA: TGCGCCAGCAGCCAAGTTTTCCCCGGGGGAATGGAGACCCAGTACTTC

clone size: many
D gene: -
V gene: TRBV2
J gene: TRBJ2-5
CDR3 protein: CASSATVRGTQYF
CDR3 DNA: TGTGCCAGCAGTGCGACCGTTCGGGGGACCCAGTACTTC

clone size: -
D gene: -
V gene: TRBV7-3
J gene: TRBJ1-4
CDR3 protein: CARTSGTGDEKLFF
CDR3 DNA: TGTGCCCGCACCTCCGGGACGGGGGATGAAAAACTGTTTTTT

clone size: -
D gene: -
V gene: TRBV7-2
J gene: TRBJ2-1
CDR3 protein: CASSLGTRDQFF
CDR3 DNA: TGTGCCAGCAGCTTGGGGACCAGGGATCAGTTCTTC

clone size: few
D gene: -
V gene: TRBV14
J gene: TRBJ2-1
CDR3 protein: CASSPISSYNEQFF
CDR3 DNA: TGTGCCAGCAGCCCAATAAGCTCCTACAATGAGCAGTTCTTC

clone size: few
D gene: TRBD1
V gene: TRBV7-2
J gene: TRBJ2-5
CDR3 protein: CASSLDSTGFGGWVKEQYF
CDR3 DNA: TGTGCCAGCAGCTTAGACTCGACAGGGTTTGGGGGTTGGGTGAAGGAGCAGTACTTC

clone size: -
D gene: TRBD1
V gene: TRBV2
J gene: TRBJ1-2
CDR3 protein: CASRSLQVDRGRSGYGYTF
CDR3 DNA: TGTGCCAGCAGGTCGCTACAGGTGGACAGGGGGCGTTCAGGTTATGGCTACACCTTC

clone size: -
D gene: -
V gene: TRBV18
J gene: TRBJ2-5
CDR3 protein: CASPRGTAQQETQYF
CDR3 DNA: TGTGCCAGCCCACGAGGGACCGCACAACAAGAGACCCAGTACTTC

clone size: -
D gene: -
V gene: TRBV2
J gene: TRBJ1-5
CDR3 protein: CASAGSGGNQPQHF
CDR3 DNA: TGTGCCAGTGCAGGGTCCGGGGGCAATCAGCCCCAGCATTTT

clone size: -
D gene: -
V gene: TRBV21-1
J gene: TRBJ2-7
CDR3 protein: CASSTGLGSYEQYF
CDR3 DNA: TGTGCCAGCAGCACGGGACTGGGCTCCTACGAGCAGTACTTC

clone size: -
D gene: TRBD1
V gene: TRBV28
J gene: TRBJ2-3
CDR3 protein: CASSTTRWGQGGVGGFTDTQYF
CDR3 DNA: TGTGCCAGCAGTACAACCCGGTGGGGACAGGGTGGAGTTGGCGGGTTCACAGATACGCAGTATTTT

clone size: few
D gene: -
V gene: TRBV3-1
J gene: TRBJ2-7
CDR3 protein: CASSPRASIYEQYF
CDR3 DNA: TGTGCCAGCAGCCCAAGGGCTTCCATCTACGAGCAGTACTTC

clone size: -
D gene: -
V gene: TRBV9
J gene: TRBJ2-1
CDR3 protein: CASSLKGWLDNEQFF
CDR3 DNA: TGTGCCAGCAGCCTAAAGGGGTGGTTGGACAATGAGCAGTTCTTC

clone size: -
D gene: -
V gene: TRBV5-1
J gene: TRBJ2-6
CDR3 protein: CASSPRQTYSGANVLTF
CDR3 DNA: TGCGCCAGCAGCCCTCGACAGACCTACTCTGGGGCCAACGTCCTGACTTTC

clone size: -
D gene: TRBD2
V gene: TRBV3-1
J gene: TRBJ2-7
CDR3 protein: CASSQRLGAGANEQYF
CDR3 DNA: TGTGCCAGCAGCCAGCGATTGGGAGCGGGAGCTAACGAGCAGTACTTC

clone size: -
D gene: -
V gene: TRBV14
J gene: TRBJ1-5
CDR3 protein: CAKQGRNQPQHF
CDR3 DNA: TGTGCCAAACAGGGTCGCAATCAGCCCCAGCATTTT

clone size: -
D gene: TRBD1
V gene: TRBV5-1
J gene: TRBJ2-1
CDR3 protein: CASGEFWTGVTNEQFF
CDR3 DNA: TGCGCCAGCGGGGAATTTTGGACAGGGGTCACCAATGAGCAGTTCTTC

clone size: -
D gene: TRBD2
V gene: TRBV7-2
J gene: TRBJ2-3
CDR3 protein: CASGASGGASTDTQYF
CDR3 DNA: TGTGCCAGCGGCGCTAGCGGGGGGGCTAGCACAGATACGCAGTATTTT

clone size: few
D gene: -
V gene: TRBV7-9
J gene: TRBJ2-3
CDR3 protein: CASSQAGAGLKDTQYF
CDR3 DNA: TGTGCCAGCAGCCAAGCGGGTGCGGGGTTGAAAGATACGCAGTATTTT

clone size: -
D gene: -
V gene: TRBV9
J gene: TRBJ2-4
CDR3 protein: CASSPPLGGNIQYF
CDR3 DNA: TGTGCCAGCAGCCCTCCCCTAGGGGGAAACATTCAGTACTTC

clone size: -
D gene: -
V gene: TRBV15
J gene: TRBJ2-7
CDR3 protein: CATSDRGPVSYEQYF
CDR3 DNA: TGTGCCACCTCCGATCGGGGTCCGGTCTCCTACGAGCAGTACTTC

clone size: -
D gene: -
V gene: TRBV28
J gene: TRBJ1-2
CDR3 protein: CASSLRNEVDYGYTF
CDR3 DNA: TGTGCCAGCAGTCTCCGTAATGAGGTGGACTATGGCTACACCTTC

clone size: few
D gene: -
V gene: TRBV29-1
J gene: TRBJ2-3
CDR3 protein: CSVDRERTDTQYF
CDR3 DNA: TGCAGCGTTGATCGGGAACGCACAGATACGCAGTATTTT

clone size: -
D gene: TRBD1
V gene: TRBV7-3
J gene: TRBJ1-2
CDR3 protein: CASSPDREGANYGYTF
CDR3 DNA: TGTGCCAGCAGCCCAGACAGGGAGGGGGCTAACTATGGCTACACCTTC

clone size: -
D gene: -
V gene: TRBV14
J gene: TRBJ2-7
CDR3 protein: CASSTIDGVNEQYF
CDR3 DNA: TGTGCCAGCAGCACCATTGACGGGGTGAATGAGCAGTACTTC

clone size: -
D gene: TRBD1
V gene: TRBV28
J gene: TRBJ2-5
CDR3 protein: CASSPRTGKYQETQYF
CDR3 DNA: TGTGCCAGCAGTCCCAGGACAGGAAAGTACCAAGAGACCCAGTACTTC

clone size: -
D gene: -
V gene: TRBV2
J gene: TRBJ2-5
CDR3 protein: CASSTGTQYF
CDR3 DNA: TGTGCCAGCAGTACCGGGACCCAGTACTTC

clone size: -
D gene: -
V gene: TRBV6-1
J gene: TRBJ2-3
CDR3 protein: CASREAGTFDTDTQYF
CDR3 DNA: TGTGCCAGCAGGGAGGCCGGGACATTTGACACAGATACGCAGTATTTT

clone size: -
D gene: -
V gene: TRBV7-6
J gene: TRBJ2-5
CDR3 protein: CASRKAPIQGETQYF
CDR3 DNA: TGTGCCAGCAGAAAAGCTCCTATCCAGGGAGAGACCCAGTACTTC

clone size: -
D gene: -
V gene: TRBV9
J gene: TRBJ1-4
CDR3 protein: CASQDGYNEKLFF
CDR3 DNA: TGTGCCAGCCAGGACGGATATAATGAAAAACTGTTTTTT

clone size: few
D gene: -
V gene: TRBV7-8
J gene: TRBJ2-5
CDR3 protein: CASRRENQETQYF
CDR3 DNA: TGTGCCAGCAGAAGAGAAAACCAAGAGACCCAGTACTTC

clone size: -
D gene: TRBD2
V gene: TRBV5-1
J gene: TRBJ2-1
CDR3 protein: CASSLRGSGRAGVNEQFF
CDR3 DNA: TGCGCCAGCAGCTTGCGAGGTAGCGGGAGGGCCGGGGTCAATGAGCAGTTCTTC

clone size: -
D gene: -
V gene: TRBV10-3
J gene: TRBJ2-7
CDR3 protein: CAISEPEASEQYF
CDR3 DNA: TGTGCCATCAGTGAGCCGGAAGCTTCCGAGCAGTACTTC

clone size: few
D gene: -
V gene: TRBV11-3
J gene: TRBJ2-7
CDR3 protein: CASSLGPRREQYF
CDR3 DNA: TGTGCCAGCAGCTTAGGACCACGGCGCGAGCAGTACTTC

clone size: -
D gene: -
V gene: TRBV5-5
J gene: TRBJ1-1
CDR3 protein: CASSFTSGLNTEAFF
CDR3 DNA: TGTGCCAGCAGCTTTACGTCGGGCTTGAACACTGAAGCTTTCTTT

clone size: -
D gene: -
V gene: TRBV21-1
J gene: TRBJ2-3
CDR3 protein: CASSKGPAGARESDTQYF
CDR3 DNA: TGTGCCAGCAGCAAAGGACCAGCAGGGGCACGAGAGTCAGATACGCAGTATTTT

clone size: many
D gene: -
V gene: TRBV20-1
J gene: TRBJ2-1
CDR3 protein: CSARDPSVNEQFF
CDR3 DNA: TGCAGTGCTAGAGATCCTAGCGTCAATGAGCAGTTCTTC

clone size: -
D gene: TRBD2
V gene: TRBV20-1
J gene: TRBJ2-7
CDR3 protein: CSAISGGSYEQYF
CDR3 DNA: TGCAGTGCTATTAGCGGGGGCTCCTACGAGCAGTACTTC

clone size: -
D gene: -
V gene: TRBV7-9
J gene: TRBJ2-7
CDR3 protein: CASSFGQLRGPLSSYNEQYF
CDR3 DNA: TGTGCCAGCAGCTTCGGCCAGTTGAGAGGGCCGTTAAGCTCCTACAATGAGCAGTACTTC

clone size: -
D gene: -
V gene: TRBV27
J gene: TRBJ2-7
CDR3 protein: CASSPRVEAYEQYF
CDR3 DNA: TGTGCCAGCAGCCCCAGGGTGGAGGCCTACGAGCAGTACTTC

clone size: -
D gene: -
V gene: TRBV14
J gene: TRBJ2-7
CDR3 protein: CASSHPPISYEQYF
CDR3 DNA: TGTGCCAGCAGCCATCCACCCATCTCCTACGAGCAGTACTTC

clone size: -
D gene: -
V gene: TRBV28
J gene: TRBJ2-1
CDR3 protein: CASRTAGPLFF
CDR3 DNA: TGTGCCAGCAGGACTGCCGGGCCGCTGTTCTTC

clone size: -
D gene: -
V gene: TRBV20-1
J gene: TRBJ2-7
CDR3 protein: CSARDNLYNEQYF
CDR3 DNA: TGCAGTGCTAGAGATAATCTTTACAATGAGCAGTACTTC